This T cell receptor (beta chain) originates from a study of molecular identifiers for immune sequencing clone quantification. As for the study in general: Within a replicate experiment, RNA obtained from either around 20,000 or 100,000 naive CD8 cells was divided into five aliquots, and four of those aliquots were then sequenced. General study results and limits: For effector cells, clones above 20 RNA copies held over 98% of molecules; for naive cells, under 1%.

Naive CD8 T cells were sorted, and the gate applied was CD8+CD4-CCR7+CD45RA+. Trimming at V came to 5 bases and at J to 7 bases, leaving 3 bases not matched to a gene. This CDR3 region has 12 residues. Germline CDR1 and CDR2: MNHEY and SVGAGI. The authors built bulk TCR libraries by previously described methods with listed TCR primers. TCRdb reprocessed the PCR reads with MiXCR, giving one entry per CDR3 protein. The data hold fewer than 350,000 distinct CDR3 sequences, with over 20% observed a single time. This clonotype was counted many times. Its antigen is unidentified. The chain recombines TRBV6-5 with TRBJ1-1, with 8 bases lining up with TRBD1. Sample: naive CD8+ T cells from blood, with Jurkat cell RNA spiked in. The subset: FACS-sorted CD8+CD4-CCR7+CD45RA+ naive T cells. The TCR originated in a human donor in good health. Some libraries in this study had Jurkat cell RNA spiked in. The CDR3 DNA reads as TGTGCCAGCAGTCCGGACAGGGATGAAGCTTTCTTT. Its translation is CASSPDRDEAFF.